The source of this T cell receptor beta chain is a study of blood T cell repertoires in COVID-19. On the study more broadly: Both acute and convalescent COVID-19 samples were obtained from the United States, Italy and Spain.

Profiling relied on immunoSEQ multiplex PCR, and the TCRdb table lists in-frame clones only, not all of them. The table has a few hundred thousand clones, 80% to 90% seen once; the top ten hold 1.5% to 2%. This CDR3 spans 14 amino acids. In germline, CDR1 is SGHTS, CDR2 YDEGEE. The V end was cut by 7 bases, the J end by 0 bases, with 10 bases between. The chain combines TRBV5-8 with TRBJ1-4, with D uncertain. Sequencing used PBMCs or T cells enriched from blood (not recorded which). This clonotype originated in a woman aged 45-65 years who had recovered from COVID-19. Written as DNA, the CDR3 is TGTGCCAGCCCATCAGGATCAACTAATGAAAAACTGTTTTTT. Translating gives CASPSGSTNEKLFF.